This TCR beta chain was profiled in a study of CD8 T cells in ankylosing spondylitis. V was trimmed by 8 bases and J by 4 bases, leaving 8 bases between them. This CDR3 comprises 12 residues. This clonotype was counted at least ten times. MiXCR, run by TCRdb on the 5' RACE reads, gives a single entry per CDR3 protein. Among about 200,000 distinct CDR3 sequences listed, 10% to 15% were seen once. The chain joins TRBV12-3 or TRBV12-4 to TRBJ2-2; the D is unclear. This sequence originates from a male donor with ankylosing spondylitis or in good health (not recorded which). Sequenced input: blood, either unsorted or a sorted T cell fraction (not recorded which). Written as DNA, the CDR3 is TGTGCCAGCGAACGGATCACCGGGGAGCTGTTTTTT. It encodes CASERITGELFF.